What follows are 27 T cell receptor beta chains derived from one specimen sequenced in a study of control samples from healthy donors and cancer patients. The repertoire was sequenced with immunoSEQ multiplex PCR; TCRdb's copy has only in-frame clones and lacks some. The repertoire includes 150,000 to 180,000 clones, roughly 94% of them detected once, and approximately 5.7% sits in the top ten. Sequencing used blood. All receptors come from a man aged 40-49 years in good health.

This rearrangement joins TRBV2 to TRBJ1-2; D is unresolved. V lost 4 bases and J lost 8, with 11 bases in between. The CDR3 consists of 12 residues. Germline V gene lookup returns CDR1 SNHLY and CDR2 FYNNEI. Written as DNA, the CDR3 is TGTGCCAGCAGTGCCAGTAGGGTCGGCTACACCTTC. Its translation: CASSASRVGYTF.

The V call is TRBV30, the J call TRBJ1-2; maybe TRBD1 (6 bases). Trimming took off 2 bases at V and 5 bases at J, with 15 bases between the two ends. The germline V gene has CDR1 GTSNPN and CDR2 SVGIG (reference sequence). The CDR3 is 14 amino acids. CDR3 nucleotides: TGTGCCTGGAGTCCCCCCGGGACACTTTATGGCTACACCTTC. This translates into CAWSPPGTLYGYTF. Looking up the rest from reference TRBV30 and TRBJ1-2 gives the full variable domain: SQTIHQWPATLVQPVGSPLSLECTVEGTSNPNLYWYRQAAGRGLQLLFYSVGIGQISSEVPQNLSASRPQDRQFILSSKKLLLSDSGFYLCAWSPPGTLYGYTFGSGTRLTVV.

The gene calls are TRBV27 and TRBJ1-2; tentative D call: TRBD1 (6 bases). V dropped 5 bases and J dropped 2 bases, with 18 bases sitting between them. Germline V gene lookup returns CDR1 MNHEY and CDR2 SMNVEV (reference sequence). The CDR3 has 16 residues. The CDR3 here is CASSPGDRQVNYGYTF. CDR3 sequence (DNA): TGTGCCAGCAGTCCTGGAGACAGACAGGTCAACTATGGCTACACCTTC.

The V call is TRBV6-5, the J call TRBJ2-7; no firm D call. CDR1 and CDR2 (germline): MNHEY, SVGAGI. This CDR3 is 11 amino acids long. Trimming pared 8 bases from V and 7 bases from J, leaving 12 bases between. Here the CDR3 reads CASGRSVEQYF. The CDR3 nucleotides are TGTGCCAGCGGGCGATCGGTTGAGCAGTACTTC.

This clone was counted once. The rearrangement uses TRBV29-1 and TRBJ1-2, with TRBD1 identical over 7 bases. CDR1 and CDR2 (germline): SQVTM, ANQGSEA. The junction had 6 bases not matched to a gene; V was cut back by 6 bases and J by 2 bases. The CDR3 covers 13 residues. The DNA for the CDR3 is TGCAGCGTCATGACAGGGACCAACTATGGCTACACCTTC. Residues: CSVMTGTNYGYTF.

The chain links TRBV7-9 to TRBJ2-5; 11 bases align to TRBD2. Germline V lookup: CDR1 SEHNR, CDR2 FQNEAQ (reference sequence). V lost 5 bases to trimming and J lost 4 bases; unmatched junction nucleotides: 3. The CDR3 length is 14 residues. The CDR3 nucleotides read TGTGCCAGCAGCCTAACTAGCGGGGGAGAGACCCAGTACTTC. Encoded protein: CASSLTSGGETQYF.

The chain combines TRBV9 with TRBJ2-3; D gene unclear. Germline lookup yields CDR1 SGDLS and CDR2 YYNGEE. The ends were cut back, 2 bases at V and 0 bases at J, with 7 bases in the middle. The CDR3 length is 14 residues. The CDR3 region has the DNA TGTGCCAGCAGCGTTTCCGGGAGCACAGATACGCAGTATTTT. Translated, it gives CASSVSGSTDTQYF.

The chain is built from TRBV14 and TRBJ2-2; 7 nucleotides line up with TRBD1. This CDR3 spans 16 amino acids. J gave up 2 bases and V 4 bases, and 7 bases lay outside the gene matches. Germline CDR1 and CDR2: SGHDN and FVKESK. The CDR3 DNA reads TGTGCCAGCAGCCTTACCGGGACAGCCAACACCGGGGAGCTGTTTTTT. Translation gives CASSLTGTANTGELFF.

This clone was detected only once. The chain's CDR3 is CASSLGDIRFSGANVLTF. CDR3 sequence (DNA): TGTGCCAGCAGCTTAGGTGACATTAGATTCTCTGGGGCCAACGTCCTGACTTTC. This chain uses TRBV11-2 with TRBJ2-6; D is ambiguous. V lost 1 base and J lost 0, with 13 bases in between. CDR3 length equals 18 residues. Germline V lookup: CDR1 SGHAT, CDR2 FQNNGV.

This rearrangement joins TRBV19 to TRBJ2-1; D remains ambiguous. CDR3 size: 15 residues. Germline lookup yields CDR1 LNHDA and CDR2 SQIVND (reference sequence). The V gene lost 3 bases and the J gene lost 0 bases, with 9 bases spanning the gap. This CDR3 is CASSIAQSSYNEQFF. CDR3 nucleotides: TGTGCCAGTAGTATTGCCCAGAGCTCCTACAATGAGCAGTTCTTC. Variable domain in full (rest from reference TRBV19 and TRBJ2-1): DGGITQSPKYLFRKEGQNVTLSCEQNLNHDAMYWYRQDPGQGLRLIYYSQIVNDFQKGDIAEGYSVSREKKESFPLTVTSAQKNPTAFYLCASSIAQSSYNEQFFGPGTRLTVL.

This clone was picked up one time. The chain is built from TRBV21-1 and TRBJ1-3. TRBV21-1 is flagged as a pseudogene. The CDR3 covers 16 residues. The DNA for the CDR3 is TGTGCCAGCAGCTTGCGGACTTGTCACTCTGGAAACACCATATATTTT. It encodes CASSLRTCHSGNTIYF.

V is TRBV29-1 and J is TRBJ1-2, with no clear D. Germline lookup yields CDR1 SQVTM and CDR2 ANQGSEA. The CDR3 sequence is 12 residues long. Between the trimmed V and J ends, which lost 3 bases and 4 bases, there was a span of 9 bases. The CDR3 here is CSVERPGYGYTF. Here the CDR3 DNA reads TGCAGCGTTGAGAGGCCCGGCTATGGCTACACCTTC. Full variable domain (rest looked up from reference TRBV29-1 and TRBJ1-2): SAVISQKPSRDICQRGTSLTIQCQVDSQVTMMFWYRQQPGQSLTLIATANQGSEATYESGFVIDKFPISRPNLTFSTLTVSNMSPEDSSIYLCSVERPGYGYTFGSGTRLTVV.

The chain couples TRBV27 to TRBJ2-3; TRBD1 might be the D (6 bases). Germline lookup yields CDR1 MNHEY and CDR2 SMNVEV (reference sequence). V shed 7 bases and J shed 3 bases, with 14 bases lying between them. The CDR3 sequence is 14 residues long. This CDR3 reads CASKMGAGTDTQYF. The CDR3 DNA reads TGTGCCAGCAAGATGGGGGCAGGGACAGATACGCAGTATTTT.

The rearrangement uses TRBV7-9 and TRBJ1-2, with 8 bases aligning to TRBD1. V lost 2 bases to trimming and J lost 3 bases; unmatched junction nucleotides: 5. The CDR3 extends over 15 amino acids. Germline CDR1 and CDR2: SEHNR and FQNEAQ (reference sequence). DNA for the CDR3: TGTGCCAGCAGCTTACCGGACAGGGCCCACTATGGCTACACCTTC. Translation: CASSLPDRAHYGYTF.

The chain joins TRBV7-9 to TRBJ1-4; 7 nucleotides match TRBD1. J was trimmed by 5 bases and V by 5 bases; bases with no gene match: 8. The CDR3 is 15 amino acids. The germline V gene encodes CDR1 SEHNR and CDR2 FQNEAQ (reference sequence). This CDR3 reads CASSARTGPNEKLFF. The CDR3 DNA sequence: TGTGCCAGCAGCGCTCGGACAGGCCCAAATGAAAAACTGTTTTTT.

The chain employs TRBV19 and TRBJ1-5; 7 bases align to TRBD1. CDR3 length: 15 amino acids. CDR1 is LNHDA and CDR2 is SQIVND in the germline V gene (reference sequence). Trimming removed 2 bases from V and 2 bases from J; junction bases left unmatched: 3. The CDR3, as DNA: TGTGCCAGTAGTATAAGCCAGGGGGGCAATCAGCCCCAGCATTTT. Its protein product is CASSISQGGNQPQHF.

CDR3 sequence: CASSLTGGTEAFF. CDR3 DNA: TGCGCCAGCAGCCTTACAGGGGGCACTGAAGCTTTCTTT. The chain carries TRBV4-1 and TRBJ1-1, with 8 positions matching TRBD1. Germline V lookup: CDR1 MGHRA, CDR2 YSYEKL. This CDR3 has 13 residues. Unmatched junction bases numbered 2, after V lost 4 bases and J lost 4 bases.

The chain is built from TRBV7-9 and TRBJ1-5; D is perhaps TRBD1 (5 bases). The CDR3 runs to 16 residues. Trimming took off 5 bases at V and 1 base at J, with 15 bases between the two ends. Germline-derived CDR1 and CDR2 are SEHNR and FQNEAQ (reference sequence). CDR3 coding DNA: TGTGCCAGCAGCCCCGGCGGGGCATGGAGCAATCAGCCCCAGCATTTT. Translating gives CASSPGGAWSNQPQHF.

V is TRBV5-1 and J is TRBJ2-5; 7 positions agree with TRBD1. CDR1 and CDR2 from the germline V gene are SGHRS and YFSETQ. This CDR3 spans 14 amino acids. V dropped 2 bases and J dropped 4; count of bases not matched to a gene: 5. The CDR3 reads CASSLRQGRETQYF. CDR3 nucleotide sequence: TGCGCCAGCAGCTTAAGACAGGGCCGAGAGACCCAGTACTTC.

This chain uses TRBV9 with TRBJ1-2; 8 bases map to TRBD1. The ends lost 3 bases at V and 4 bases at J; junction bases unmatched: 5. This CDR3 has 14 amino acids. Looked up from germline, CDR1 is SGDLS and CDR2 is YYNGEE. The CDR3 coding sequence is TGTGCCAGCAGCGGACAGGGGTCGGGCTATGGCTACACCTTC. This translates into CASSGQGSGYGYTF. Filled out from reference TRBV9 and TRBJ1-2, the complete variable domain reads DSGVTQTPKHLITATGQRVTLRCSPRSGDLSVYWYQQSLDQGLQFLIQYYNGEERAKGNILERFSAQQFPDLHSELNLSSLELGDSALYFCASSGQGSGYGYTFGSGTRLTVV.

V usage is TRBV6-1 and J usage is TRBJ2-3, with D perhaps TRBD1 (6 bases). This CDR3 is 15 amino acids long. Trimming shortened V by 3 bases and J by 2 bases, and 12 bases separated the two germline ends. CDR1 is MNHNS, CDR2 SASEGT, per germline. This CDR3 reads CASSEGTLTTDTQYF. The DNA for the CDR3 is TGTGCCAGCAGTGAGGGGACACTAACCACAGATACGCAGTATTTT.

This CDR3 reads CASSLGGSNYGYTF. The CDR3 DNA follows: TGTGCCAGCAGCTTAGGCGGCAGCAACTATGGCTACACCTTC. V and J are TRBV7-9 and TRBJ1-2; D unclear. V shed 1 base and J shed 2 bases, with 8 bases lying between them. The CDR3 consists of 14 residues. The V gene's germline CDR1 is SEHNR and CDR2 FQNEAQ (reference sequence).

The rearrangement joins TRBV5-1 to TRBJ1-2; D possibly corresponds to TRBD1 (5 bases). CDR1 SGHRS and CDR2 YFSETQ come from the germline V gene. Deletions cut 0 bases from V and 3 bases from J, with 12 bases between. The CDR3 consists of 15 residues. Here the CDR3 DNA reads TGCGCCAGCAGCTTGGATGACATGACAGACTATGGCTACACCTTC. Residues: CASSLDDMTDYGYTF.

The rearrangement joins TRBV7-9 to TRBJ1-5; 8 nucleotides line up with TRBD1. CDR3 length: 17 residues. Germline loops: CDR1 SEHNR, CDR2 FQNEAQ (reference sequence). Trimming cost V 5 bases and J 7 bases; bases outside gene matches: 16. In DNA form, the CDR3 reads TGTGCCAGCAGCGTCGGACAGGGAAATCGGGTTAGCCAGCCCCAGCATTTT. Its translation: CASSVGQGNRVSQPQHF. The variable domain in full, with the rest retrieved from reference TRBV7-9 and TRBJ1-5, is DTGVSQNPRHKITKRGQNVTFRCDPISEHNRLYWYRQTLGQGPEFLTYFQNEAQLEKSRLLSDRFSAERPKGSFSTLEIQRTEQGDSAMYLCASSVGQGNRVSQPQHFGDGTRLSIL.

The chain recombines TRBV21-1 with TRBJ1-2; the DNA was not used to check the table's D call, TRBD1. TRBV21-1 is shown as a pseudogene. The CDR3 totals 16 residues. Here the CDR3 reads CASSKVFRTGNYGYTF. CDR3 DNA sequence: TGTGCCAGCAGCAAAGTATTCCGGACAGGAAACTATGGCTACACCTTC.

This clone was counted a single time. The chain has TRBV9 and TRBJ2-3; maybe TRBD2 (7 bases). This CDR3 comprises 16 residues. Trimming stripped 4 bases from V and 0 bases from J, with 15 bases between. The germline V gene has CDR1 SGDLS and CDR2 YYNGEE. DNA of the CDR3: TGTGCCAGCAGCCCGGAGGGGGGGGGCAGCACAGATACGCAGTATTTT. This translates into CASSPEGGGSTDTQYF. The full variable domain, rest sourced from reference TRBV9 and TRBJ2-3, is DSGVTQTPKHLITATGQRVTLRCSPRSGDLSVYWYQQSLDQGLQFLIQYYNGEERAKGNILERFSAQQFPDLHSELNLSSLELGDSALYFCASSPEGGGSTDTQYFGPGTRLTVL.

This clone was counted once. The chain couples TRBV25-1 to TRBJ2-2; D gene ambiguous. Trimming left V 11 bases short and J 2 bases short, with 9 bases between. From germline, CDR1 is MGHDK and CDR2 SYGVNS. The length of the CDR3 is 12 residues. CDR3 in amino acids: CARVENTGELFF. As DNA, the CDR3 is TGTGCCCGAGTCGAAAACACCGGGGAGCTGTTTTTT.